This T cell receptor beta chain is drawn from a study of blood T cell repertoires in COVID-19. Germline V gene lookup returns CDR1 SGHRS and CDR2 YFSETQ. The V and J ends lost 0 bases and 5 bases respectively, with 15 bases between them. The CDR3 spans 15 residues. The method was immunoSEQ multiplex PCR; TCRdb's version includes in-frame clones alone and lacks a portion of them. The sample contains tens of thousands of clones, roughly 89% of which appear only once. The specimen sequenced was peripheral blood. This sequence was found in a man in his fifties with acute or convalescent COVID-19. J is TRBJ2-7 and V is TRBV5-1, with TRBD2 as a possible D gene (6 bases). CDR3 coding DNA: TGCGCCAGCAGCTTGGAAAGGAGGGTATACGACGAGCAGTACTTC. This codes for CASSLERRVYDEQYF. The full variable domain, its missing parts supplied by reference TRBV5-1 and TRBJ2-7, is KAGVTQTPRYLIKTRGQQVTLSCSPISGHRSVSWYQQTPGQGLQFLFEYFSETQRNKGNFPGRFSGRQFSNSRSEMNVSTLELGDSALYLCASSLERRVYDEQYFGPGTRLTVT.